This record looks at one T cell receptor (beta chain) sequence and its context. Its specificity is unknown. After isolation, RNA underwent reverse transcription to generate cDNA as the sequencing template. This table comes from immunoSEQ multiplex PCR, and its TCRdb copy is limited to in-frame clones, with some not included. The sample has about 180,000 clones, about 55% seen once; the top ten hold 11%. The J segment lost 0 bases and the V segment lost 2 bases, leaving 9 bases of the junction unmatched. The CDR3 covers 19 residues. Germline assignment: CDR1 SGHDN and CDR2 FVKESK. These data belong to a study of CD8+ T cells in alopecia areata. Background on the study: Treatment comprised oral tofacitinib, 5 to 10 mg twice daily, in treated patients. Scoring treated patients' severity relied on the percentage of scalp area affected. Study-level findings and limits: Tofacitinib delivered significant drops in scalp clonality and in expanded CD8+ clones among the top 100. Alopecia totalis/universalis scalp especially showed more expanded CD8+ clones than normal scalp.

Treatment reported: oral pan-JAK inhibitor, 5-10 mg twice daily. This TCR was recovered from a human donor with alopecia areata. The specimen comprised CD8+ T cells sorted from blood, sampled at week 24, from a patient treated with tofacitinib. This chain uses TRBV14 with TRBJ2-6, with 8 bases lining up with TRBD1. In DNA, the CDR3 is TGTGCCAGCAGCCAAAAAGACAGGGGCCCCCTCTCTGGGGCCAACGTCCTGACTTTC. Encoded protein: CASSQKDRGPLSGANVLTF. Complete variable domain (other parts from reference TRBV14 and TRBJ2-6): EAGVTQFPSHSVIEKGQTVTLRCDPISGHDNLYWYRRVMGKEIKFLLHFVKESKQDESGMPNNRFLAERTGGTYSTLKVQPAELEDSGVYFCASSQKDRGPLSGANVLTFGAGSRLTVL.